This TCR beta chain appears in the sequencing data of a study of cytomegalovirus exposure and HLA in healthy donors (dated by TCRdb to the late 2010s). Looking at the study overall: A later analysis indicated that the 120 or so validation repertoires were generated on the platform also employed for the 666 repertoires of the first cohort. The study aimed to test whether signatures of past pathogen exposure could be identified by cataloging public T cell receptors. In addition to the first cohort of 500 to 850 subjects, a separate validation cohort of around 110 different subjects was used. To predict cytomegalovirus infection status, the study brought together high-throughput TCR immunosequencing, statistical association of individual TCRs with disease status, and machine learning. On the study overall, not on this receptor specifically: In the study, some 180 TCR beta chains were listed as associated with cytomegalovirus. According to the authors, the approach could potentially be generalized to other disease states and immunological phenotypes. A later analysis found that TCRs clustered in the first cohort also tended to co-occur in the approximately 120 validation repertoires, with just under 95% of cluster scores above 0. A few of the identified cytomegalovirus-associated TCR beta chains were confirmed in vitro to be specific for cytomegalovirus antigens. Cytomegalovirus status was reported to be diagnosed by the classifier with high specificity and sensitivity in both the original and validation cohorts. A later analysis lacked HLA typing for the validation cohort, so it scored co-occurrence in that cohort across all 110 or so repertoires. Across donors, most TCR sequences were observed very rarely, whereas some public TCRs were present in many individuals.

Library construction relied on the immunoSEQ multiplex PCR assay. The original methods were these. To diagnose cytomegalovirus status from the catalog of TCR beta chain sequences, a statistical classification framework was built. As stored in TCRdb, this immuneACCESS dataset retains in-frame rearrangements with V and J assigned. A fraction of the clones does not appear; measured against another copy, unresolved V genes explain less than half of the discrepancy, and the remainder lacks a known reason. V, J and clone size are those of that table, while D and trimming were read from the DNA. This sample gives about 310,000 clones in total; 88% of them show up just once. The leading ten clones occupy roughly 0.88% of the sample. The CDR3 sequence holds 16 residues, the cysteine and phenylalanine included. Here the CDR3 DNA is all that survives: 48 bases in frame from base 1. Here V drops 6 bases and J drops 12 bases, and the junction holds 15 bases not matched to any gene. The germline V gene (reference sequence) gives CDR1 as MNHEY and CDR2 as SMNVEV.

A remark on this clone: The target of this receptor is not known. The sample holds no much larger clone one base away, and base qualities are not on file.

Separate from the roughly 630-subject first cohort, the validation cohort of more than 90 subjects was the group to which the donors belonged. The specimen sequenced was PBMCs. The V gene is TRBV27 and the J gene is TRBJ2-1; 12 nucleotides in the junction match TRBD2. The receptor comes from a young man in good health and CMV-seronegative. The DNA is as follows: TGTGCCAGCAGCAGCGGACTAGCGGGGACTACTTGGGGGCAGTTCTTC. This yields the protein CASSSGLAGTTWGQFF.